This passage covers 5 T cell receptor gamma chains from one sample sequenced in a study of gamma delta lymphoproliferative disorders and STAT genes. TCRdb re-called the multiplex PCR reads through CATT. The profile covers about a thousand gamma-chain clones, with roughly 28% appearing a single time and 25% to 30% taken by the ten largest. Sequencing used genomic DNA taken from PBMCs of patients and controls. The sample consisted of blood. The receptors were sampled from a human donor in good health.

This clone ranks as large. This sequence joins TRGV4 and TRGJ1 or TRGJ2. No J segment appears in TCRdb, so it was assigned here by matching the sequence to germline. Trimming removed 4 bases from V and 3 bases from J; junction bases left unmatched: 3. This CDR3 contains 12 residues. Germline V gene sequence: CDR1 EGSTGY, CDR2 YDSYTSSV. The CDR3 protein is CATWDSYYKKLF. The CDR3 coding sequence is TGTGCCACCTGGGACTCTTATTATAAGAAACTCTTT.

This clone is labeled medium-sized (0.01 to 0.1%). The CDR3 DNA reads TGTGCCACCTGGGATGGTACGCATTATTATAAGAAACTCTTT. As protein: CATWDGTHYYKKLF. This sequence joins TRGV4 and TRGJ1 or TRGJ2. The J gene, not given by TCRdb, was assigned here from a germline match of the nucleotide sequence. This CDR3 is 14 amino acids long. V lost 1 base and J lost 2; bases outside the gene matches: 5. Germline CDR1 and CDR2: EGSTGY and YDSYTSSV.

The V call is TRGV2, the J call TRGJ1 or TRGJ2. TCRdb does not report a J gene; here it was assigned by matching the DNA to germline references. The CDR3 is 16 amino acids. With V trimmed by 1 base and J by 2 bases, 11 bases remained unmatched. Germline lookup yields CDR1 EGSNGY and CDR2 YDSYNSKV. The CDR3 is CATWDGPFLHYYKKLF. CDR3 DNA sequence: TGTGCCACCTGGGACGGTCCATTCTTACATTATTATAAGAAACTCTTT.

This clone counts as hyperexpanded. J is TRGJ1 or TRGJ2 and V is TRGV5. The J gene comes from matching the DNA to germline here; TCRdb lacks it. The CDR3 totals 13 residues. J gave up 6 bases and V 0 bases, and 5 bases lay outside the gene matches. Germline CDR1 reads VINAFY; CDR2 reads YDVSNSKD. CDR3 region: CATWDRFGYKKLF. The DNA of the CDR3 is TGTGCCACCTGGGACAGGTTCGGTTATAAGAAACTCTTT.

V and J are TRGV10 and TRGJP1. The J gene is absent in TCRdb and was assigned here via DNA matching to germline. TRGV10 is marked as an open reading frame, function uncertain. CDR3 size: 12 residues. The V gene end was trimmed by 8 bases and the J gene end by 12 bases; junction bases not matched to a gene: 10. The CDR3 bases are TGTGCTGCGTGGGACCCCTGGGGGTTCAAGATATTT. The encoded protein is CAAWDPWGFKIF.